This T cell receptor (beta chain) came from a study of cytomegalovirus exposure and HLA in healthy donors. About the study: Earlier results showed roughly 120 million unique TCR beta sequences derived from around 170 million T cells. General study findings and limits: Further analysis, carried out later, found HLA-associated TCR beta chains more clonally expanded than equally common other chains. Presence/absence analyses assumed roughly uniform sequencing depth across donors. Reports described diagnosis of cytomegalovirus status by the classifier as highly specific and sensitive.

This clone was recorded once. What it binds is not known. 13 Jbeta primers and 60 Vbeta primers were used for the PCR. Libraries were prepared by immunoSEQ multiplex PCR; TCRdb keeps only in-frame clonotypes and omits some of them. The sample lists some 270,000 clones, around nine tenths occurring once. Germline V gene data show CDR1 as LNHDA and CDR2 as SQIVND (reference sequence). The CDR3 loop spans 16 amino acids. Trimming cost V 7 bases and J 1 base; bases outside gene matches: 8. V and J are TRBV19 and TRBJ1-1; 11 bases fit TRBD1. The TCR originated in a girl between 2 and 10 years old in good health and CMV-seronegative. The sample comprised PBMCs. The CDR3 sequence is CASTPDRGRRNTEAFF. The CDR3 region has the DNA TGTGCCAGTACCCCGGACAGGGGGCGAAGGAACACTGAAGCTTTCTTT.